Below, 17 T cell receptor beta chains from the same sample are listed, as sequenced in a study of beta chain features in type 1 diabetes. Findings of the study overall: Shorter TCRB CDR3s, moderately but significantly so, were found in Type 1 diabetes patients in all four CD4+ subsets.

Sequenced material consisted of expressed TCRB transcripts (all of the isolated RNA was reverse transcribed). Sequencing used immunoSEQ multiplex PCR; TCRdb keeps in-frame clones, though not all of them. This sample has hundreds of thousands of clones, with about an eighth found just once. Their antigen targets remain unknown. The specimen sequenced was naive CD4+ T cells from blood. These receptors all stem from a man aged 18 to 29 with type 1 diabetes.

This clone was counted a few times. The V gene is TRBV27, the J gene TRBJ2-1, with 7 bases fitting TRBD2. V was clipped by 5 bases and J by 0 bases; unmatched bases: 4. The germline CDR1 and CDR2 sequences are MNHEY and SMNVEV (reference sequence). There are 15 residues in the CDR3. CDR3 sequence (DNA): TGTGCCAGCAGTATCCGGGACTACTCCTACAATGAGCAGTTCTTC. This sequence encodes CASSIRDYSYNEQFF.

This clone has only a few counts. The chain joins TRBV4-1 to TRBJ1-2, with TRBD1 as a possible D gene (5 bases). Trimming shortened V by 1 base and J by 14 bases, and 17 bases separated the two germline ends. In germline, CDR1 is MGHRA, CDR2 YSYEKL. The CDR3 has 13 amino acids. Here the CDR3 reads CASSQAGPGLRTF. The CDR3 DNA is TGCGCCAGCAGCCAAGCTGGGCCAGGGTTGAGGACCTTC.

This chain links TRBV10-3 with TRBJ1-2, with a tentative D call TRBD1 (5 bases). V was pared by 7 bases and J by 3 bases, with 18 bases between. The CDR3 extends over 15 amino acids. Germline loops: CDR1 ENHRY, CDR2 SYGVKD. CDR3 nucleotides: TGTGCCATCAAAGCCCCGGGACTGCGGGACTATGGCTACACCTTC. Residues: CAIKAPGLRDYGYTF.

A few counts support this clone. The chain employs TRBV10-3 and TRBJ1-3; D ambiguous. The CDR3 sequence is 14 residues long. V was trimmed by 6 bases and J by 3 bases, leaving 12 bases between them. Germline assignment: CDR1 ENHRY and CDR2 SYGVKD. CDR3 in DNA: TGTGCCATCAGCCCGGCCGGTGTTGGAAACACCATATATTTT. The encoded protein is CAISPAGVGNTIYF.

This clone was recorded a few times. V and J are TRBV4-1 and TRBJ2-4; unclear D gene. V lost 3 bases, J lost 0 bases, and 12 bases lay in between. CDR3 size: 16 residues. From germline, CDR1 is MGHRA and CDR2 YSYEKL. CDR3 sequence reads: CASSQNRELAKNIQYF. CDR3 nucleotides: TGCGCCAGCAGCCAGAACCGAGAGTTAGCCAAAAACATTCAGTACTTC.

The gene calls are TRBV7-9 and TRBJ1-2; no firm D call. CDR1 is SEHNR, CDR2 FQNEAQ, per germline (reference sequence). This CDR3 region has 13 residues. Trimming cost V 2 bases and J 1 base, with 5 bases left between them. The CDR3 loop reads CASSLRDNYGYTF. The DNA for the CDR3 is TGTGCCAGCAGCTTACGTGATAACTATGGCTACACCTTC.

The table lists this clone with a few counts. The V call is TRBV4-1, the J call TRBJ1-6, with no clear D. V lost 0 bases and J lost 0, with 6 bases in between. The CDR3 has 16 residues. Germline V gives CDR1 MGHRA, CDR2 YSYEKL. The CDR3 spells CASSQEEGSYNSPLHF. CDR3 coding DNA: TGCGCCAGCAGCCAAGAGGAAGGCTCCTATAATTCACCCCTCCACTTT.

The V and J genes are TRBV30 and TRBJ1-2, with D possibly TRBD1 on 5 matching bases. V lost 2 bases, J lost 7 bases, and 8 bases lay in between. Germline CDR1 GTSNPN, CDR2 SVGIG (reference sequence). There are 11 residues in the CDR3. CDR3 loop: CAWSPTVGYTF. Here the CDR3 DNA reads TGTGCCTGGAGTCCGACAGTTGGCTACACCTTC. The complete variable domain, with remaining parts taken from reference TRBV30 and TRBJ1-2, reads SQTIHQWPATLVQPVGSPLSLECTVEGTSNPNLYWYRQAAGRGLQLLFYSVGIGQISSEVPQNLSASRPQDRQFILSSKKLLLSDSGFYLCAWSPTVGYTFGSGTRLTVV.

In DNA, the CDR3 is TGTGCCACCAGCCGATACCGGGACGGTCACTACGAGCAGTACTTC. Translated, it gives CATSRYRDGHYEQYF. The chain employs TRBV15 and TRBJ2-7; the D call may be TRBD1 or TRBD2 (5 bases each). This CDR3 is built from 15 residues. V dropped 5 bases and J dropped 3 bases, with 17 bases sitting between them. Germline loops: CDR1 LNHNV, CDR2 YYDKDF (reference sequence).

Only a few counts were recorded for this clone. Other DNA sequences in the sample encode the same CDR3. The CDR3 loop is CASSLAGGLQETQYF. CDR3 DNA: TGTGCCAGCAGCTTGGCGGGGGGCCTACAAGAGACCCAGTACTTC. The chain combines TRBV5-4 with TRBJ2-5; a possible D gene is TRBD2 (7 bases). The CDR3 covers 15 residues. In germline, CDR1 is SGHNT, CDR2 YYREEE (reference sequence). The V and J ends lost 0 bases and 2 bases respectively, with 11 bases between them. The entire variable domain, with the rest obtained from reference TRBV5-4 and TRBJ2-5, is as follows: ETGVTQSPTHLIKTRGQQVTLRCSSQSGHNTVSWYQQALGQGPQFIFQYYREEENGRGNFPPRFSGLQFPNYSSELNVNALELDDSALYLCASSLAGGLQETQYFGPGTRLLVL.

This clone was counted only a few times. The rearrangement joins TRBV30 to TRBJ2-7; tentative D call: TRBD1 (5 bases). The CDR3 totals 13 residues. Trimming left V 3 bases short and J 4 bases short, with 13 bases between. The germline V gene encodes CDR1 GTSNPN and CDR2 SVGIG (reference sequence). The DNA of the CDR3 is TGTGCCTGGAGGGGTGGACACCTTTACGAGCAGTACTTC. Protein sequence: CAWRGGHLYEQYF.

This chain uses TRBV27 with TRBJ2-5; D tentatively fits TRBD1 or TRBD2 (5 bases each). The V and J ends lost 9 bases and 5 bases respectively, with 22 bases between them. The CDR3 length is 15 residues. Per the germline V gene, CDR1 is MNHEY and CDR2 is SMNVEV (reference sequence). The CDR3 is CASATYRDRGETQYF. For the CDR3, the DNA is TGTGCCAGTGCTACGTACCGGGACCGTGGGGAGACCCAGTACTTC.

The CDR3 here is CATRQGLLNTEAFF. The CDR3 coding sequence is TGTGCCACCCGACAGGGACTCCTGAACACTGAAGCTTTCTTT. This chain links TRBV28 with TRBJ1-1; 7 bases match TRBD1. Looked up from germline, CDR1 is MDHEN and CDR2 is SYDVKM. This CDR3 region has 14 residues. J gave up 0 bases and V 10 bases, and 8 bases lay outside the gene matches.

This sequence joins TRBV30 and TRBJ2-7, with a possible D match to TRBD2 (6 bases). CDR3 length equals 15 residues. The ends were cut back, 2 bases at V and 0 bases at J, with 14 bases in the middle. Looked up from germline, CDR1 is GTSNPN and CDR2 is SVGIG (reference sequence). CDR3 coding DNA: TGTGCCTGGAGTCTGGGGGGAGCGGGCTCCTACGAGCAGTACTTC. Translated, it gives CAWSLGGAGSYEQYF.

This clone was counted only a few times. V and J are TRBV6-5 and TRBJ1-6, with TRBD1 as a possible D gene (5 bases). Germline V gives CDR1 MNHEY, CDR2 SVGAGI. CDR3 length equals 15 residues. The V gene lost 2 bases and the J gene lost 6 bases, with 11 bases spanning the gap. The CDR3 region has the DNA TGTGCCAGCAGTTACGAAGGGGCGAGTAATTCACCCCTCCACTTT. This codes for CASSYEGASNSPLHF.

This sequence joins TRBV9 and TRBJ1-5, with 7 nucleotides matching TRBD1. The junction had 2 bases not matched to a gene; V was cut back by 4 bases and J by 4 bases. Per germline, CDR1 SGDLS and CDR2 YYNGEE. The length of the CDR3 is 13 residues. This CDR3 reads CASSKQGNQPQHF. For the CDR3, the DNA is TGTGCCAGCAGCAAACAGGGGAATCAGCCCCAGCATTTT.

This clone was seen a few times. V and J are TRBV5-4 and TRBJ1-2; weak D call: TRBD1 (6 bases). Trimming removed 3 bases at V and 8 bases at J, with 17 bases between. CDR1 is SGHNT and CDR2 is YYREEE in the germline V gene (reference sequence). The CDR3 length is 14 residues. Here the CDR3 reads CASSSGTGGQGYTF. CDR3 bases: TGTGCCAGCAGCTCGGGGACGGGGGGGCAGGGCTACACCTTC.